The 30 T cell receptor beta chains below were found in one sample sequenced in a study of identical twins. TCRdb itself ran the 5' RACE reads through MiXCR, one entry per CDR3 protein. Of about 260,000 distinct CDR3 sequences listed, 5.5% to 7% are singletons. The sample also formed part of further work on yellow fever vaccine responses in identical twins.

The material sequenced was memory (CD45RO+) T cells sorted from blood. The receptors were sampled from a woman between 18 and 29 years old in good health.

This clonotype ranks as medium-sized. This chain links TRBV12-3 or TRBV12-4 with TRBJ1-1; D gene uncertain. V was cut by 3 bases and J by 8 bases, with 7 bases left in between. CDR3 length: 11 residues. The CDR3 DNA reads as TGTGCCAGCAGTTTGACGCGGGAAGCTTTCTTT. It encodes CASSLTREAFF.

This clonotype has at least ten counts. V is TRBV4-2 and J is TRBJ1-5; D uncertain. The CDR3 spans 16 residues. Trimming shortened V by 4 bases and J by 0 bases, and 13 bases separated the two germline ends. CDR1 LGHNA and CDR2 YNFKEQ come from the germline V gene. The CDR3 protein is CASSPGYVYSNQPQHF. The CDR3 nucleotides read TGTGCCAGCAGCCCCGGATACGTTTATAGCAATCAGCCCCAGCATTTT.

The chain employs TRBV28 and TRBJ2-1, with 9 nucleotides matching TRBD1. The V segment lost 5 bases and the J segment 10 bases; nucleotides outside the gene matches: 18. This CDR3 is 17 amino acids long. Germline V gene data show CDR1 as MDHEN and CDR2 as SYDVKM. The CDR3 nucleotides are TGTGCCAGCAGTAAGACTGGGGTGTGGGACAGGGCTCAGGAGCAGTTCTTC. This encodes CASSKTGVWDRAQEQFF.

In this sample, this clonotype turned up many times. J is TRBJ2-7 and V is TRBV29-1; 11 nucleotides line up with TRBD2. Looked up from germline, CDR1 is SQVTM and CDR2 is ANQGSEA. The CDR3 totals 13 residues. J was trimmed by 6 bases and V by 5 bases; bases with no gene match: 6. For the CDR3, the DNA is TGCAGCGTTACCCCCCTAGCGGGAGGCGAGCAGTACTTC. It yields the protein CSVTPLAGGEQYF.

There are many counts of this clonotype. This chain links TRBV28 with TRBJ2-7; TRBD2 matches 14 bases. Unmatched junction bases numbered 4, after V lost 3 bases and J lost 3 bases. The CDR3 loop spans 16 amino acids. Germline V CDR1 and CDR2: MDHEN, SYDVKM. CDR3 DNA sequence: TGTGCCAGCAGTTTCCCCGGGACTAGCGGGAGCTACGAGCAGTACTTC. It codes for CASSFPGTSGSYEQYF.

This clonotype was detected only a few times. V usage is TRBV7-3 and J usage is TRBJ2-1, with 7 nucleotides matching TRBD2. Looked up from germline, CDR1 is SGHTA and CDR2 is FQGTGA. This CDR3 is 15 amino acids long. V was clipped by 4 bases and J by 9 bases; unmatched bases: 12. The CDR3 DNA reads TGTGCCAGCAGCTACGGAGGACTAGTCGGGAGTGAGCAGTTCTTC. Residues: CASSYGGLVGSEQFF. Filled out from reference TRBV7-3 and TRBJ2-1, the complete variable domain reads GAGVSQTPSNKVTEKGKYVELRCDPISGHTALYWYRQSLGQGPEFLIYFQGTGAADDSGLPNDRFFAVRPEGSVSTLKIQRTERGDSAVYLCASSYGGLVGSEQFFGPGTRLTVL.

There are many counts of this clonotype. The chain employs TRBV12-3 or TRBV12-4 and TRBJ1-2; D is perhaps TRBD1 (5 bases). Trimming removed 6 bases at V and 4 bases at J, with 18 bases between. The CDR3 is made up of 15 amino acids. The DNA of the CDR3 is TGTGCCAGCAGCCCACCCTGGGGCAGGGCCTATGGCTACACCTTC. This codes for CASSPPWGRAYGYTF.

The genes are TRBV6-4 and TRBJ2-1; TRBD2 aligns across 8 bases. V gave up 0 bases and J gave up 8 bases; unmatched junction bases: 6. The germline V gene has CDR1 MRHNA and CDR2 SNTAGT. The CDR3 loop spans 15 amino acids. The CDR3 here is CASSDSAGGGDEQFF. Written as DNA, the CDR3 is TGTGCCAGCAGTGACTCGGCGGGGGGAGGGGATGAGCAGTTCTTC.

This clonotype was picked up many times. Written as DNA, the CDR3 is TGTGCCAGCAGTGAAAGGGTAGCGGGAGGGCAAAGGGAGCAGTACTTC. Its protein product is CASSERVAGGQREQYF. The chain couples TRBV2 to TRBJ2-7; the match to TRBD2 covers 11 bases. Unmatched junction bases numbered 10, after V lost 2 bases and J lost 7 bases. The CDR3 covers 16 residues. Germline assignment: CDR1 SNHLY and CDR2 FYNNEI.

This CDR3 reads CATSRDPGDEQFF. DNA for the CDR3: TGTGCCACCAGCAGAGATCCGGGTGATGAGCAGTTCTTC. The chain couples TRBV15 to TRBJ2-1; D is ambiguous. V dropped 0 bases and J dropped 8 bases, with 8 bases sitting between them. The CDR3 extends over 13 amino acids. Per germline, CDR1 LNHNV and CDR2 YYDKDF (reference sequence).

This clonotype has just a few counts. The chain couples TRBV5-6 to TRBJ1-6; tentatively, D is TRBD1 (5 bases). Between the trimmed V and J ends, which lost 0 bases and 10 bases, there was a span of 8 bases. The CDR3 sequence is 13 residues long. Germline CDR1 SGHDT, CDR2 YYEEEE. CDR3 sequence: CASSLDEGSPLHF. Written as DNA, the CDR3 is TGTGCCAGCAGCTTGGACGAGGGGTCACCCCTCCACTTT.

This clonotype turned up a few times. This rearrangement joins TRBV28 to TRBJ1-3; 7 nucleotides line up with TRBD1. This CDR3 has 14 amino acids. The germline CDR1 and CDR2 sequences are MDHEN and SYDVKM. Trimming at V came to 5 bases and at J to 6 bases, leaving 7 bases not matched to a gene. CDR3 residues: CASSRQGYVNTIYF. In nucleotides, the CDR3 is TGTGCCAGCAGTCGACAGGGATATGTAAACACCATATATTTT. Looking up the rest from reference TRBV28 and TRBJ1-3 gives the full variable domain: DVKVTQSSRYLVKRTGEKVFLECVQDMDHENMFWYRQDPGLGLRLIYFSYDVKMKEKGDIPEGYSVSREKKERFSLILESASTNQTSMYLCASSRQGYVNTIYFGEGSWLTVV.

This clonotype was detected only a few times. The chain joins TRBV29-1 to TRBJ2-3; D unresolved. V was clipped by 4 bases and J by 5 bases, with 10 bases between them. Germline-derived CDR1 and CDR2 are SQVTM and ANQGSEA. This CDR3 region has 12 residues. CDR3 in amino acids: CSVVYGEDTQYF. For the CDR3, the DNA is TGCAGCGTTGTATATGGGGAAGATACGCAGTATTTT.

The CDR3 loop reads CASRGSSGANVLTF. CDR3 in DNA: TGTGCCAGCAGAGGAAGCTCTGGGGCCAACGTCCTGACTTTC. The V and J genes are TRBV3-1 and TRBJ2-6; D is uncertain. Germline V gene lookup returns CDR1 LGHDT and CDR2 YNNKEL (reference sequence). The V and J ends lost 6 bases and 0 bases respectively, with 6 bases between them. CDR3 length equals 14 residues.

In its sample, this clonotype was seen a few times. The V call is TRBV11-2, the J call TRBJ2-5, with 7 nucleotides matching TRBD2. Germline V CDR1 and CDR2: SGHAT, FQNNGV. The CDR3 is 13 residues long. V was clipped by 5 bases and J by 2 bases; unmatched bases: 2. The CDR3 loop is CASSRLAQETQYF. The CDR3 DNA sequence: TGTGCCAGCAGCAGACTAGCTCAAGAGACCCAGTACTTC.

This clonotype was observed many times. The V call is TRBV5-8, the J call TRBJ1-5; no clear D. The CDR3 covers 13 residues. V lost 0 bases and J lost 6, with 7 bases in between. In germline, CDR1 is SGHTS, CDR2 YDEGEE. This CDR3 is CASSLEEGQPQHF. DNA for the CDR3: TGTGCCAGCAGCTTGGAGGAAGGTCAGCCCCAGCATTTT.

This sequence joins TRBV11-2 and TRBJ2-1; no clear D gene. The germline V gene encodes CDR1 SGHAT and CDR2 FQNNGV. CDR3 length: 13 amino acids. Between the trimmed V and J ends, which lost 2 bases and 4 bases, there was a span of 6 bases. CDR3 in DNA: TGTGCCAGCAGCTTATCCGGATACAATGAGCAGTTCTTC. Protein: CASSLSGYNEQFF.

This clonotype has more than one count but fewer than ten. The DNA for the CDR3 is TGCAGTGCTGGGGGACAGCCCGGGGAGCTGTTTTTT. This sequence encodes CSAGGQPGELFF. The chain combines TRBV20-1 with TRBJ2-2; 7 positions match TRBD1. CDR3 length equals 12 residues. V shed 5 bases, J shed 6 bases, and the junction held 3 bases outside the gene matches. CDR1 is DFQATT, CDR2 SNEGSKA, per germline (reference sequence).

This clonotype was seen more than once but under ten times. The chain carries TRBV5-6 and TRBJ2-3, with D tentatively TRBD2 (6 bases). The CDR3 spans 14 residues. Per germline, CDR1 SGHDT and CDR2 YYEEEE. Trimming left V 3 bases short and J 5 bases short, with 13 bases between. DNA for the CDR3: TGTGCCAGCAGCTCTAGCGCCCGCGAAGATACGCAGTATTTT. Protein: CASSSSAREDTQYF.

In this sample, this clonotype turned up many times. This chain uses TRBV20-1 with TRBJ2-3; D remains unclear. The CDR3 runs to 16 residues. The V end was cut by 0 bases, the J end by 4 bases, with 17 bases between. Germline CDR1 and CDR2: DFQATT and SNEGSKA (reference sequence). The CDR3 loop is CSARDQSSGDADTQYF. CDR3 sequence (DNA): TGCAGTGCTAGAGATCAATCTAGTGGTGATGCAGATACGCAGTATTTT.

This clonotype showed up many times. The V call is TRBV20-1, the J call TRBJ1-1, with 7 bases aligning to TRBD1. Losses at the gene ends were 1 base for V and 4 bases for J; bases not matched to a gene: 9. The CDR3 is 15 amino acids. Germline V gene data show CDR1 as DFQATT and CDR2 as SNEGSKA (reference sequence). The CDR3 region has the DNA TGCAGTGCTAGAGGGCTTTTCGAGGGGGCCACTGAAGCTTTCTTT. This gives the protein CSARGLFEGATEAFF.

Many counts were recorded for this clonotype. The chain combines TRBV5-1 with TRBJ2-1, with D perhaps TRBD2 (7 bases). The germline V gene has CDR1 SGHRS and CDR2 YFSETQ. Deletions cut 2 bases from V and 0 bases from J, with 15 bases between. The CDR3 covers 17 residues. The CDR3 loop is CASSFGGGHSSYNEQFF. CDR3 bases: TGCGCCAGCAGCTTCGGCGGGGGCCATTCCTCCTACAATGAGCAGTTCTTC.

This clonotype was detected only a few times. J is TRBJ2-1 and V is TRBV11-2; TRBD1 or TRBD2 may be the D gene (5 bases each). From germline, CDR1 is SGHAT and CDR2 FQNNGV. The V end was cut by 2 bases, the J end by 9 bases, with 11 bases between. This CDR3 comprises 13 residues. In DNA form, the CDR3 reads TGTGCCAGCAGCTTAATCGGGGCGGGTGAGCAGTTCTTC. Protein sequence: CASSLIGAGEQFF.

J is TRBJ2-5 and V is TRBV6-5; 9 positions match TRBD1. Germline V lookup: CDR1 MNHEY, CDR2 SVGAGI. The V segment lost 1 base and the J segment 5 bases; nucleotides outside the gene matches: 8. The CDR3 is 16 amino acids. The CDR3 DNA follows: TGTGCCAGCAGTTACTGGGACAGGGTGGTCGGTGAGACCCAGTACTTC. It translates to CASSYWDRVVGETQYF.

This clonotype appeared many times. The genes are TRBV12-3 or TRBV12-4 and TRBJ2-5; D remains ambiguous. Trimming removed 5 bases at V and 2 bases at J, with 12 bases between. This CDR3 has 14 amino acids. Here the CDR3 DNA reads TGTGCCAGCAGTCCCCACGGACGGCAAGAGACCCAGTACTTC. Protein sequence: CASSPHGRQETQYF.

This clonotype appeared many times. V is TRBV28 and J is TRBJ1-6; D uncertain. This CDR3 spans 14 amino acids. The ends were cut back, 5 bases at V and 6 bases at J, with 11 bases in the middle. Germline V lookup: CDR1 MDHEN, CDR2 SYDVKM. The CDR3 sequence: CASSPGTTNSPLHF. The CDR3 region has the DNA TGTGCCAGCAGTCCCGGCACGACTAATTCACCCCTCCACTTT. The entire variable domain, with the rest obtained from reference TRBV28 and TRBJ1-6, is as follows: DVKVTQSSRYLVKRTGEKVFLECVQDMDHENMFWYRQDPGLGLRLIYFSYDVKMKEKGDIPEGYSVSREKKERFSLILESASTNQTSMYLCASSPGTTNSPLHFGNGTRLTVT.

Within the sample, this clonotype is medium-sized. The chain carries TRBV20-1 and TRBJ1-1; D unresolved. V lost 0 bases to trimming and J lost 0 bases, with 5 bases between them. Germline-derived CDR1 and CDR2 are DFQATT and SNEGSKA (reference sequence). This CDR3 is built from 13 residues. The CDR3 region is CSARDLVNTEAFF. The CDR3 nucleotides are TGCAGTGCTAGAGATCTCGTGAACACTGAAGCTTTCTTT.

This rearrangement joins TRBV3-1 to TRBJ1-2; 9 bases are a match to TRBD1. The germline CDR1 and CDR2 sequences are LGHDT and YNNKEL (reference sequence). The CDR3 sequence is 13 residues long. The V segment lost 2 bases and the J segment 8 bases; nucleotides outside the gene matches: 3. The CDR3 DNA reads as TGTGCCAGCAGCCAATGGGACAGGGACGGCTACACCTTC. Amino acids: CASSQWDRDGYTF. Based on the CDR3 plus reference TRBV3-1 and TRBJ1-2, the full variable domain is DTAVSQTPKYLVTQMGNDKSIKCEQNLGHDTMYWYKQDSKKFLKIMFSYNNKELIINETVPNRFSPKSPDKAHLNLHINSLELGDSAVYFCASSQWDRDGYTFGSGTRLTVV.

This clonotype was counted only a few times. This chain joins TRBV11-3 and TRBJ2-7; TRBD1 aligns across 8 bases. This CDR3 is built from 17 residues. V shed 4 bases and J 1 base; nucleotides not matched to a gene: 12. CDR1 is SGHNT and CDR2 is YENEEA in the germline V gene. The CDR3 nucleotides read TGTGCCAGCAGCTCCTACCCCGGGACAGGCCTTTCCTACGAGCAGTACTTC. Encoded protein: CASSSYPGTGLSYEQYF.

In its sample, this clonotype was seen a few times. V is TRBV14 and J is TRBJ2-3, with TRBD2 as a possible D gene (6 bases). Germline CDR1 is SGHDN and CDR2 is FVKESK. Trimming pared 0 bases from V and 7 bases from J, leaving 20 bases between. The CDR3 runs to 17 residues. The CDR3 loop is CASSQDAPRGHRNTQYF. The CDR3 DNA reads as TGTGCCAGCAGCCAAGATGCCCCGCGGGGCCACCGGAATACGCAGTATTTT.